This T cell receptor beta chain was identified in a study of response to subunit inactivated influenza vaccine. In TCRdb, the RT-PCR reads were re-called with MiXCR into one record per CDR3 protein. The sample consists of about 700,000 distinct CDR3 sequences, approximately 13% of them appearing once. Trimming pared 2 bases from V and 2 bases from J, leaving 12 bases between. CDR3 length equals 16 residues. Germline loops: CDR1 SGHTA, CDR2 FQGNSA. The sequencing used PBMCs from blood, collected 14 to 15 days before vaccination. The TCR originated in a man aged 45-60 years who received an inactivated influenza vaccine. The V call is TRBV7-2, the J call TRBJ2-2; no firm D call. Written as DNA, the CDR3 is TGTGCCAGCAGCTTAATTGGGTTGGCTAACACCGGGGAGCTGTTTTTT. This translates into CASSLIGLANTGELFF.